Below are 30 T cell receptor beta chains sequenced from a single sample in a study of T cell repertoires in cytomegalovirus infection. TCRdb independently ran MiXCR on the reads; one entry per CDR3 protein. The data hold more than 400,000 distinct CDR3 sequences, with about a quarter observed a single time. The sample taken for sequencing was PBMCs. Receptors were obtained from a human donor in good health (CMV status not recorded). Some clones in this sample may be carry-over from other donors' samples.

The V call is TRBV9, the J call TRBJ1-1, with TRBD1 matching over 10 bases. V shed 6 bases, J shed 7 bases, and the junction held 6 bases outside the gene matches. Germline V gene lookup returns CDR1 SGDLS and CDR2 YYNGEE. CDR3 size: 13 residues. DNA of the CDR3: TGTGCCAGCAAACCGCGGACAGGGGGTGAAGCTTTCTTT. Translation: CASKPRTGGEAFF.

This clonotype has more than one count but fewer than ten. The genes are TRBV24-1 and TRBJ2-1, with TRBD2 matching over 12 bases. V trimming: 9 bases; J trimming: 0 bases; junction bases outside the gene matches: 5. CDR1 is KGHDR and CDR2 is SFDVKD in the germline V gene. CDR3 length: 16 amino acids. The CDR3 bases are TGTGCCACCGGGACTAGCGGGTTACTCTCCTACAATGAGCAGTTCTTC. As protein: CATGTSGLLSYNEQFF.

The V call is TRBV7-9, the J call TRBJ2-5; TRBD2 aligns across 7 bases. The V gene end was trimmed by 4 bases and the J gene end by 5 bases; junction bases not matched to a gene: 13. The CDR3 totals 16 residues. CDR1 is SEHNR and CDR2 is FQNEAQ in the germline V gene (reference sequence). CDR3 sequence (DNA): TGTGCCAGCAGCTCCATGGTGGGAGGGCCCCAGGAGACCCAGTACTTC. Its translation: CASSSMVGGPQETQYF. Full variable domain (outside the CDR3, taken from reference TRBV7-9 and TRBJ2-5): DTGVSQNPRHKITKRGQNVTFRCDPISEHNRLYWYRQTLGQGPEFLTYFQNEAQLEKSRLLSDRFSAERPKGSFSTLEIQRTEQGDSAMYLCASSSMVGGPQETQYFGPGTRLLVL.

This clonotype appeared once. The V and J genes are TRBV20-1 and TRBJ1-1, with 8 bases lining up with TRBD1. Germline V gene sequence: CDR1 DFQATT, CDR2 SNEGSKA (reference sequence). The V and J ends lost 1 base and 4 bases, in that order; junction bases with no gene match: 5. This CDR3 has 14 residues. The CDR3 reads CSARARTGSTEAFF. The CDR3 DNA follows: TGCAGTGCTAGAGCTCGGACAGGGAGCACTGAAGCTTTCTTT.

The chain links TRBV7-6 to TRBJ2-7; D possibly corresponds to TRBD1 (5 bases). This CDR3 has 13 amino acids. With 8 bases removed from V and 3 bases from J, the gap between germline ends came to 14 bases. CDR1 is SGHVS and CDR2 is FNYEAQ in the germline V gene. In DNA form, the CDR3 reads TGTGCCAGCGCACCTCGGCAGGGCTACGAGCAGTACTTC. Amino acid sequence: CASAPRQGYEQYF.

This clonotype has a handful of counts. This rearrangement joins TRBV29-1 to TRBJ1-3; 7 bases are a match to TRBD1. Germline V lookup: CDR1 SQVTM, CDR2 ANQGSEA. The CDR3 contains 13 residues. V shed 2 bases and J 4 bases; nucleotides not matched to a gene: 2. The CDR3 sequence is CSVEPGQGNTIYF. CDR3 nucleotides: TGCAGCGTTGAACCGGGACAGGGAAACACCATATATTTT. The variable domain in full, completed from reference TRBV29-1 and TRBJ1-3, reads SAVISQKPSRDICQRGTSLTIQCQVDSQVTMMFWYRQQPGQSLTLIATANQGSEATYESGFVIDKFPISRPNLTFSTLTVSNMSPEDSSIYLCSVEPGQGNTIYFGEGSWLTVV.

This clonotype has just a few counts. The chain carries TRBV6-5 and TRBJ2-2; 7 bases match TRBD1. Germline V lookup: CDR1 MNHEY, CDR2 SVGAGI. Trimming at V came to 2 bases and at J to 2 bases, leaving 8 bases not matched to a gene. The CDR3 loop spans 17 amino acids. Written as DNA, the CDR3 is TGTGCCAGCAGTTACCCACGACAGGGATTCAACACCGGGGAGCTGTTTTTT. Translated: CASSYPRQGFNTGELFF.

In DNA form, the CDR3 reads TGTGCCAGCAGCTTGGGGCAGGGGATGGAGACCCAGTACTTC. Protein product: CASSLGQGMETQYF. V usage is TRBV5-4 and J usage is TRBJ2-5; D may be TRBD1 (6 bases). The V and J ends lost 0 bases and 5 bases respectively, with 11 bases between them. The CDR3 has 14 residues. Germline CDR1 and CDR2: SGHNT and YYREEE (reference sequence).

This chain joins TRBV6-5 and TRBJ2-1, with 7 bases fitting TRBD2. The germline V gene has CDR1 MNHEY and CDR2 SVGAGI. This CDR3 comprises 17 residues. V lost 0 bases, J lost 3 bases, and 8 bases stayed unmatched. CDR3 loop: CASSYSPGSGIYNEQFF. CDR3 in DNA: TGTGCCAGCAGTTACTCGCCTGGCAGCGGGATCTACAATGAGCAGTTCTTC.

In the case of this clonotype: A much more abundant neighbour one base away suggests this may be a read error. V gene TRBV7-6 combines with J gene TRBJ2-1; tentative D call: TRBD1 (6 bases). Germline V gene sequence: CDR1 SGHVS, CDR2 FNYEAQ. This CDR3 is 16 amino acids long. CDR3 region: CASSGQPWGIYNEQLF. The CDR3 region has the DNA TGTGCCAGCAGCGGACAGCCATGGGGTATCTACAATGAGCAGCTCTTC.

This clonotype appeared a few times. The J gene is TRBJ2-7, the V gene TRBV27; 10 nucleotides match TRBD2. This CDR3 region has 16 residues. The germline gives CDR1 MNHEY, CDR2 SMNVEV (reference sequence). J gave up 5 bases and V 0 bases, and 7 bases lay outside the gene matches. In DNA form, the CDR3 reads TGTGCCAGCAGTTTATCCCTAGCGGGAGCTACAAACGAGCAGTACTTC. Amino acids: CASSLSLAGATNEQYF.

This clonotype was counted many times. The V call is TRBV7-6, the J call TRBJ1-2; D gene uncertain. The CDR3 totals 16 residues. Germline V gives CDR1 SGHVS, CDR2 FNYEAQ. Trimming stripped 1 base from V and 7 bases from J, with 19 bases between. CDR3 sequence (DNA): TGTGCCAGCAGCTTAGTCCCGAATCCTACGATGGGTGGCTACACCTTC. This gives the protein CASSLVPNPTMGGYTF. The full variable domain, its missing parts supplied by reference TRBV7-6 and TRBJ1-2, is GAGVSQSPRYKVTKRGQDVALRCDPISGHVSLYWYRQALGQGPEFLTYFNYEAQQDKSGLPNDRFSAERPEGSISTLTIQRTEQRDSAMYRCASSLVPNPTMGGYTFGSGTRLTVV.

Concerning this clonotype itself: A much bigger clone sits one base away, suggesting this may be a read error. The chain is built from TRBV7-2 and TRBJ2-2; 7 nucleotides agree with TRBD1. The CDR3 spans 15 residues. The V segment lost 2 bases and the J segment 8 bases; nucleotides outside the gene matches: 8. The germline V gene has CDR1 SGHTA and CDR2 FQGNSA. The DNA for the CDR3 is TGTGCCAGCAGCTTAACAGGGGCCTATGGAGGGGAGCTGTTTTTT. This translates into CASSLTGAYGGELFF.

The V gene is TRBV15, the J gene TRBJ2-7; 11 bases fit TRBD2. V trimming: 1 base; J trimming: 2 bases; junction bases outside the gene matches: 1. Germline V gene sequence: CDR1 LNHNV, CDR2 YYDKDF (reference sequence). The CDR3 is 15 residues long. The CDR3 DNA reads as TGTGCCACCAGCAGAGTGACTAGCGGGACCTACGAGCAGTACTTC. Protein product: CATSRVTSGTYEQYF.

V usage is TRBV6-2 or TRBV6-3 and J usage is TRBJ1-2, with D tentatively TRBD1 (6 bases). V lost 8 bases to trimming and J lost 6 bases, with 13 bases between them. Germline V gives CDR1 MNHEY, CDR2 SVGEGT. CDR3 size: 12 residues. CDR3 residues: CASATGTHGYTF. The CDR3 DNA reads as TGTGCCAGCGCCACAGGGACCCATGGCTACACCTTC.

This rearrangement joins TRBV7-6 to TRBJ2-5, with D tentatively TRBD1 (6 bases). V was trimmed by 4 bases and J by 7 bases, leaving 16 bases between them. The CDR3 totals 14 residues. Germline CDR1 and CDR2: SGHVS and FNYEAQ. CDR3 sequence: CASSSEQGRRTQYF. The CDR3 DNA reads as TGTGCCAGCAGCTCTGAACAGGGTCGACGGACCCAGTACTTC.

J is TRBJ1-1 and V is TRBV20-1, with unresolved D. Germline V gene data show CDR1 as DFQATT and CDR2 as SNEGSKA (reference sequence). This CDR3 is built from 15 residues. Trimming shortened V by 5 bases and J by 0 bases, and 16 bases separated the two germline ends. CDR3 loop: CSAPFSAVMNTEAFF. CDR3 in DNA: TGCAGTGCTCCGTTCTCGGCAGTCATGAACACTGAAGCTTTCTTT.

This chain uses TRBV12-3 or TRBV12-4 with TRBJ1-1; D call uncertain. The ends were cut back, 5 bases at V and 4 bases at J, with 11 bases in the middle. The CDR3 length is 13 residues. The CDR3 here is CASSDRTGTEAFF. The CDR3 region has the DNA TGTGCCAGCAGTGACCGGACGGGCACTGAAGCTTTCTTT.

This chain links TRBV2 with TRBJ2-3; 10 positions match TRBD2. CDR3 length equals 16 residues. The V gene end was trimmed by 3 bases and the J gene end by 5 bases; junction bases not matched to a gene: 8. Germline CDR1 and CDR2: SNHLY and FYNNEI. DNA of the CDR3: TGTGCCAGCAGTGATGGAGCTAGCGGGAGCCGAGATACGCAGTATTTT. Translation gives CASSDGASGSRDTQYF.

V is TRBV12-3 or TRBV12-4 and J is TRBJ2-7; tentatively, D is TRBD1 (5 bases). Trimming cost V 8 bases and J 4 bases, with 9 bases left between them. There are 11 residues in the CDR3. The CDR3 loop reads CASAAGYEQYF. The CDR3 nucleotides are TGTGCCAGCGCCGCAGGGTACGAGCAGTACTTC.

The chain couples TRBV19 to TRBJ1-6; possibly TRBD1 for D (6 bases). Germline V gene sequence: CDR1 LNHDA, CDR2 SQIVND (reference sequence). The CDR3 totals 15 residues. Trimming pared 6 bases from V and 5 bases from J, leaving 14 bases between. As DNA, the CDR3 is TGTGCCAGTAGGGCCGGGACACTTGATAATTCACCCCTCCACTTT. Amino acid sequence: CASRAGTLDNSPLHF. Filled out from reference TRBV19 and TRBJ1-6, the complete variable domain reads DGGITQSPKYLFRKEGQNVTLSCEQNLNHDAMYWYRQDPGQGLRLIYYSQIVNDFQKGDIAEGYSVSREKKESFPLTVTSAQKNPTAFYLCASRAGTLDNSPLHFGNGTRLTVT.

There are a few counts of this clonotype. The chain joins TRBV19 to TRBJ1-2; D is unclear. The CDR3 sequence is 13 residues long. CDR1 and CDR2 (germline): LNHDA, SQIVND (reference sequence). The V end was cut by 3 bases, the J end by 4 bases, with 9 bases between. This CDR3 is CASSITERYGYTF. DNA for the CDR3: TGTGCCAGTAGTATTACAGAGCGCTATGGCTACACCTTC.

The chain uses TRBV24-1 and TRBJ1-2; 8 nucleotides agree with TRBD1. V shed 0 bases and J 4 bases; nucleotides not matched to a gene: 9. CDR3 length: 17 amino acids. Germline V CDR1 and CDR2: KGHDR, SFDVKD. The CDR3 loop is CATSDLHTGGSFYGYTF. In DNA, the CDR3 is TGTGCCACCAGTGATTTGCATACAGGGGGAAGCTTCTATGGCTACACCTTC.

This clonotype was counted at least ten times. J is TRBJ2-2 and V is TRBV11-2; 10 bases agree with TRBD1. The CDR3 has 16 amino acids. CDR1 and CDR2 from the germline V gene are SGHAT and FQNNGV. V trimming: 4 bases; J trimming: 6 bases; junction bases outside the gene matches: 8. Here the CDR3 DNA reads TGTGCCAGCAGCTCCCGACAGGGGGCCTTGGCCGGGGAGCTGTTTTTT. Encoded protein: CASSSRQGALAGELFF.

This clonotype showed up just a few times. This chain joins TRBV7-6 and TRBJ2-1; TRBD2 is a possible D gene (6 bases). Trimming left V 4 bases short and J 10 bases short, with 20 bases between. CDR1 and CDR2 (germline): SGHVS, FNYEAQ. This CDR3 spans 15 amino acids. CDR3 protein: CASSSEGPFISEQFF. Written as DNA, the CDR3 is TGTGCCAGCAGCTCGGAGGGCCCCTTTATCAGCGAGCAGTTCTTC.

This clonotype was counted only a few times. This sequence joins TRBV7-9 and TRBJ2-1, with D unresolved. This CDR3 is built from 12 residues. Germline values: CDR1 SEHNR, CDR2 FQNEAQ (reference sequence). V was trimmed by 2 bases and J by 7 bases, leaving 6 bases between them. The CDR3 loop reads CASSLSFNEQFF. The CDR3 nucleotides read TGTGCCAGCAGCTTAAGTTTTAATGAGCAGTTCTTC.

V and J are TRBV24-1 and TRBJ2-5; no firm D call. CDR1 and CDR2 (germline): KGHDR, SFDVKD. V lost 3 bases, J lost 2 bases, and 9 bases lay in between. The CDR3 has 14 amino acids. CDR3 amino acids: CATSDGQVQETQYF. The DNA for the CDR3 is TGTGCCACCAGTGATGGGCAGGTTCAAGAGACCCAGTACTTC.

Regarding this clonotype: This may be a read error, as it is one base from a much larger clone. V is TRBV11-3 and J is TRBJ2-1, with 8 bases that match TRBD2. This CDR3 is built from 16 residues. After removal of 4 bases from V and 6 bases from J, the junction contained 11 bases not matched to a gene. CDR1 and CDR2 from the germline V gene are SGHNT and YENEEA. The CDR3 DNA is TGTGCCAGCAGCTCCAGAGGCCGAGCGGGAGTCAATGAGCAGTTCTTC. Encoded protein: CASSSRGRAGVNEQFF.

The chain recombines TRBV7-9 with TRBJ2-3; TRBD1 matches at 8 bases. Per germline, CDR1 SEHNR and CDR2 FQNEAQ (reference sequence). This CDR3 comprises 15 residues. With V trimmed by 9 bases and J by 1 base, 9 bases remained unmatched. This CDR3 is CARGSSTGGTDTQYF. For the CDR3, the DNA is TGTGCCAGAGGCAGCTCGACAGGGGGCACAGATACGCAGTATTTT.

This clonotype has a count of ten or more. The chain is built from TRBV7-9 and TRBJ2-3, with D unresolved. Trimming took 8 bases from V and 2 from J, leaving 17 bases between them. The CDR3 extends over 15 amino acids. Per germline, CDR1 SEHNR and CDR2 FQNEAQ (reference sequence). This chain's CDR3 is CASRPPGGTTDTQYF. CDR3 nucleotides: TGTGCCAGCCGCCCCCCCGGCGGAACCACAGATACGCAGTATTTT.